This note documents a single T cell receptor (beta chain) sequence. The protocol was immunoSEQ multiplex PCR, while the TCRdb copy is restricted to in-frame clones and leaves out a portion. This sample has some 180,000 clones, with around 87% found just once. This entry is derived from a study of blood T cell repertoires in COVID-19. The V end was cut by 5 bases, the J end by 8 bases, with 6 bases between. There are 11 residues in the CDR3. Material for sequencing was peripheral blood. The chain combines TRBV12-3 or TRBV12-4 with TRBJ2-2; D remains unclear. The sequence was obtained from a woman older than 75 with COVID-19, enrolled during active disease. This chain's CDR3 is CASSTRGELFF. The DNA for the CDR3 is TGTGCCAGCAGTACCCGGGGGGAGCTGTTTTTT.